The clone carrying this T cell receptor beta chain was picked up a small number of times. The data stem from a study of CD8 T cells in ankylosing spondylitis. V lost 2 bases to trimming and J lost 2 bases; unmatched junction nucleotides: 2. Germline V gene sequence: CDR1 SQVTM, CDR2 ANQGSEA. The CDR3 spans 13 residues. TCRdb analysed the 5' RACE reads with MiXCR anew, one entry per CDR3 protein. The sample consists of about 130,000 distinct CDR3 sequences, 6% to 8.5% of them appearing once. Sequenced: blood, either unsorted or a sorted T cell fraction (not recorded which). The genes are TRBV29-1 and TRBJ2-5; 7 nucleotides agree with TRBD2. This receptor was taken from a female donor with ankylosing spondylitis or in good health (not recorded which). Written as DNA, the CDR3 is TGCAGCGTTGAACGCGGGGGTCAAGAGACCCAGTACTTC. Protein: CSVERGGQETQYF.